These T cell receptor beta chains were read from a single sample in a study of T-cell memory formation after mild COVID-19. TCRdb processed the 5' RACE reads anew with MiXCR; each CDR3 protein has one entry. The sample lists about 620,000 distinct CDR3 sequences; approximately 19% were seen once. The sequenced sample was PBMCs or a T cell subset sorted from them (not recorded which). The receptor set was obtained from an adult woman who had mild COVID-19 (a few samples of this study predate the infection). Cell type and time point are not known. Each CDR3 is given with its conserved first and last residue. A D gene is named only where the DNA matches it firmly. A clone size is listed for some rows: how often the clone was seen (once, few, many), or a class if it is expanded.

cdr3_nt cdr3_aa d_call j_call v_call cdr3_length clone_size
TGTGCCAGCAGTGACTCTCCGGATACAGATACGCAGTATTTT CASSDSPDTDTQYF . TRBJ2-3 TRBV6-4 14 few
TGTGCCACCAGTGATTGGGACAGGGCCACAGATACGCAGTATTTT CATSDWDRATDTQYF TRBD1 TRBJ2-3 TRBV24-1 15 .
TGTGCCAGCAGTGGGTGGAAACAAAATGGCTACACCTTC CASSGWKQNGYTF . TRBJ1-2 TRBV7-2 13 few
TGTGCCAGCAGCGAACACGACAATGAGCAGTTCTTC CASSEHDNEQFF . TRBJ2-1 TRBV5-5 12 few
TGTGCCAGCAGCTTAGGGGAGGCCGGGGAGCTGTTTTTT CASSLGEAGELFF . TRBJ2-2 TRBV7-2 13 .
TGTGCCAGTGCCACAGGGCCCACCTACAATGAGCAGTTCTTC CASATGPTYNEQFF . TRBJ2-1 TRBV6-5 14 few
TGTGCCTGGAAGGGAGTCTACAATGAGCAGTTCTTC CAWKGVYNEQFF . TRBJ2-1 TRBV30 12 few
TGTGCCAGCAGTGCCGATGTGGGACTAGAAGGAGAGACCCAGTACTTC CASSADVGLEGETQYF TRBD2 TRBJ2-5 TRBV28 16 .
TGTGCCAGCAGTCCCTCCGGGTACTCCTATAATTCACCCCTCCACTTT CASSPSGYSYNSPLHF . TRBJ1-6 TRBV6-5 16 few
TGTGCCAGCAGCTTAGTTCGGGGGCCCCTCTCCTACGAGCAGTACTTC CASSLVRGPLSYEQYF . TRBJ2-7 TRBV7-2 16 few
TGTGCCACCAGTGACCTGACAGGGGGGTTTTACAATGAGCAGTTCTTC CATSDLTGGFYNEQFF TRBD1 TRBJ2-1 TRBV24-1 16 .
TGTGCCAGCAGCCTGGGGGGACGCAATGGCTACACCTTC CASSLGGRNGYTF . TRBJ1-2 TRBV3-1 13 few
TGTGCCAGCAGGCCCCGGGACAGGACGTCTGAAGCTTTCTTT CASRPRDRTSEAFF TRBD1 TRBJ1-1 TRBV6-6 14 few
TGTGCCAGCAGCTCCGGACAGACACTCAATCAGCCCCAGCATTTT CASSSGQTLNQPQHF . TRBJ1-5 TRBV6-5 15 .
TGTGCCAGCAGTTCCCAGACTGCGGGCTCTGGAAACACCATATATTTT CASSSQTAGSGNTIYF . TRBJ1-3 TRBV12-3/TRBV12-4 16 .
TGTGCCAGCAGCGTCGGGACTAGCGGGAGTTTGGGGAATGAGCAGTTCTTC CASSVGTSGSLGNEQFF TRBD2 TRBJ2-1 TRBV7-9 17 .